This entry lists 27 T cell receptor beta chains sequenced from one sample in a study of T cell repertoires in cytomegalovirus infection. TCRdb processed the reads anew with MiXCR; each CDR3 protein has one entry. The data contain about 180,000 distinct CDR3 sequences, 13% to 15% of them singletons. The sequenced sample consisted of PBMCs. The receptor set was obtained from a human donor in good health (CMV status not recorded). Some clones in this sample may be carry-over from other donors' samples.

This chain uses TRBV29-1 with TRBJ2-5; tentative D call: TRBD2 (5 bases). The CDR3 loop spans 13 amino acids. V lost 2 bases, J lost 6 bases, and 13 bases lay in between. Germline V gene lookup returns CDR1 SQVTM and CDR2 ANQGSEA. CDR3 protein: CSVETPEGKTQYF. The CDR3, as DNA: TGCAGCGTTGAAACGCCCGAGGGAAAGACCCAGTACTTC.

In its sample, this clonotype ranks as medium-sized. This chain links TRBV7-3 with TRBJ2-1, with D tentatively TRBD2 (5 bases). The CDR3 is 14 residues long. V lost 5 bases and J 6 bases, leaving 14 bases between the germline ends. CDR1 SGHTA and CDR2 FQGTGA come from the germline V gene. CDR3 residues: CASSLAVHSNEQFF. In nucleotides, the CDR3 is TGTGCCAGCAGCCTAGCAGTGCACTCCAATGAGCAGTTCTTC. Based on the CDR3 plus reference TRBV7-3 and TRBJ2-1, the full variable domain is GAGVSQTPSNKVTEKGKYVELRCDPISGHTALYWYRQSLGQGPEFLIYFQGTGAADDSGLPNDRFFAVRPEGSVSTLKIQRTERGDSAVYLCASSLAVHSNEQFFGPGTRLTVL.

This clonotype occurred a few times. The chain joins TRBV20-1 to TRBJ2-5, with 8 bases lining up with TRBD2. V trimming: 1 base; J trimming: 5 bases; junction bases outside the gene matches: 6. This CDR3 contains 14 residues. Germline CDR1 reads DFQATT; CDR2 reads SNEGSKA (reference sequence). The CDR3 region is CSARVSGSPETQYF. The DNA for the CDR3 is TGCAGTGCTAGAGTCAGCGGGAGTCCCGAGACCCAGTACTTC.

This clonotype has a handful of counts. DNA for the CDR3: TGTGCCAGTAGTATAAGAGGCAGAATCGGCGGGGAGCTGTTTTTT. Protein: CASSIRGRIGGELFF. The V and J genes are TRBV19 and TRBJ2-2; D ambiguous. In germline, CDR1 is LNHDA, CDR2 SQIVND (reference sequence). Trimming pared 2 bases from V and 7 bases from J, leaving 14 bases between. This CDR3 is 15 amino acids long.

The chain carries TRBV9 and TRBJ1-1, with 9 bases lining up with TRBD1. This CDR3 comprises 14 residues. Germline CDR1 reads SGDLS; CDR2 reads YYNGEE. V was clipped by 3 bases and J by 3 bases; unmatched bases: 3. The CDR3 is CASSAQGAYTEAFF. The CDR3 nucleotides read TGTGCCAGCAGCGCACAGGGGGCGTACACTGAAGCTTTCTTT.

This clonotype was picked up many times. This rearrangement joins TRBV7-8 to TRBJ2-5; possibly TRBD2 for D (5 bases). The CDR3 is made up of 15 amino acids. V was pared by 2 bases and J by 4 bases, with 14 bases between. The V gene's germline CDR1 is SGHVS and CDR2 FQNEAQ. CDR3 nucleotide sequence: TGTGCCAGCAGCTTAAGAAGGGTGGGGAGAGAGACCCAGTACTTC. Protein: CASSLRRVGRETQYF. The full variable domain, with the rest looked up from reference TRBV7-8 and TRBJ2-5, is GAGVSQSPRYKVAKRGQDVALRCDPISGHVSLFWYQQALGQGPEFLTYFQNEAQLDKSGLPSDRFFAERPEGSVSTLKIQRTQQEDSAVYLCASSLRRVGRETQYFGPGTRLLVL.

This chain joins TRBV29-1 and TRBJ2-7; D ambiguous. There are 15 residues in the CDR3. Germline V gives CDR1 SQVTM, CDR2 ANQGSEA. Trimming shortened V by 4 bases and J by 7 bases, and 23 bases separated the two germline ends. For the CDR3, the DNA is TGCAGCGTTGGCCAGCTTAGTAGCTTGTCGTCGGAGCAGTACTTC. Amino acids: CSVGQLSSLSSEQYF.

This clonotype was seen ten or more times. The chain has TRBV28 and TRBJ1-5; the match to TRBD1 covers 9 bases. Trimming took 7 bases from V and 0 from J; bases not matched to a gene: 4. The CDR3 sequence is 15 residues long. The V gene's germline CDR1 is MDHEN and CDR2 SYDVKM. The CDR3 DNA is TGTGCCAGCATCTCGGACAGGGGTAGCAATCAGCCCCAGCATTTT. Translated: CASISDRGSNQPQHF.

The table lists this clonotype with many counts. The rearrangement links TRBV7-3 to TRBJ2-1; 7 nucleotides match TRBD1. Germline values: CDR1 SGHTA, CDR2 FQGTGA. The CDR3 sequence is 14 residues long. With 5 bases clipped from V and 6 bases from J, the junction kept 7 bases outside the gene matches. The CDR3 nucleotides read TGTGCCAGCAGCGCACAGGGGTCTATCAATGAGCAGTTCTTC. Residues: CASSAQGSINEQFF.

This clonotype has more than one count but fewer than ten. The chain links TRBV19 to TRBJ2-2; D may be TRBD2 (6 bases). Germline lookup yields CDR1 LNHDA and CDR2 SQIVND (reference sequence). The CDR3 has 19 residues. Trimming stripped 5 bases from V and 0 bases from J, with 22 bases between. The CDR3 nucleotides read TGTGCCAGTAGTTCGCACCCCGCGGGGCAGACAACGAACACCGGGGAGCTGTTTTTT. Amino acids: CASSSHPAGQTTNTGELFF.

This clonotype was detected ten times or more. The rearrangement links TRBV12-3 or TRBV12-4 to TRBJ1-5; weak D call: TRBD1 (5 bases). The CDR3 loop spans 19 amino acids. The V end was cut by 5 bases, the J end by 2 bases, with 25 bases between. The CDR3 here is CASSLAGWGRNRGNQPQHF. The CDR3 DNA sequence: TGTGCCAGCAGTCTCGCTGGGTGGGGCCGGAATAGGGGCAATCAGCCCCAGCATTTT.

Many counts were recorded for this clonotype. The CDR3 does not end in the conserved phenylalanine or tryptophan, so this is likely a read error. It is unclear where the CDR3 begins or ends on the DNA, so no DNA is shown, and the CDR3 is as TCRdb lists it. CDR3 sequence: CASSYSTFGTQYFV. The V gene is TRBV6-2 or TRBV6-3, the J gene TRBJ2-1; TRBD2, as called in the table, went unchecked against the DNA. Including both end residues, the CDR3 is 14 amino acids long. Looked up from germline, CDR1 is MNHEY and CDR2 is SVGEGT.

This chain joins TRBV5-5 and TRBJ1-6; 9 bases agree with TRBD1. The CDR3 covers 16 residues. Germline CDR1 SGHKS, CDR2 YYEKEE (reference sequence). V was clipped by 0 bases and J by 8 bases; unmatched bases: 6. In DNA form, the CDR3 reads TGTGCCAGCAGCTTGGGGTTCTGGACAGGGGATTCACCCCTCCACTTT. Translating gives CASSLGFWTGDSPLHF.

The V gene is TRBV29-1, the J gene TRBJ1-6, with D perhaps TRBD1 (6 bases). Germline V lookup: CDR1 SQVTM, CDR2 ANQGSEA. V was trimmed by 1 base and J by 2 bases, leaving 18 bases between them. The CDR3 has 18 amino acids. CDR3 loop: CSVEGPPQTGTYNSPLHF. The CDR3 DNA follows: TGCAGCGTTGAAGGCCCCCCCCAGACAGGCACCTATAATTCACCCCTCCACTTT.

This clonotype was detected many times. V usage is TRBV28 and J usage is TRBJ2-1; TRBD2 aligns across 13 bases. CDR3 length: 21 residues. J was trimmed by 0 bases and V by 2 bases; bases with no gene match: 13. Germline V gene sequence: CDR1 MDHEN, CDR2 SYDVKM. The CDR3 nucleotides are TGTGCCAGCAGTTTACCCGCTGGACTAGCGGGAGTCGCCGTCTCCTACAATGAGCAGTTCTTC. Translated, it gives CASSLPAGLAGVAVSYNEQFF.

This clonotype was observed many times. This chain connects TRBV5-6 to TRBJ2-1, with D unclear. Germline CDR1 reads SGHDT; CDR2 reads YYEEEE. The CDR3 runs to 11 residues. Trimming pared 2 bases from V and 6 bases from J, leaving 3 bases between. This CDR3 reads CASSFRNEQFF. CDR3 bases: TGTGCCAGCAGCTTTCGCAATGAGCAGTTCTTC.

This chain connects TRBV10-3 to TRBJ1-1; a weak D match, TRBD1 (5 bases). Germline values: CDR1 ENHRY, CDR2 SYGVKD. Trimming took off 0 bases at V and 1 base at J, with 9 bases between the two ends. This CDR3 contains 15 residues. CDR3 amino acids: CAISESLGANTEAFF. The CDR3 DNA reads TGTGCCATCAGTGAGTCGTTAGGGGCGAACACTGAAGCTTTCTTT.

This clonotype was counted between two and nine times. The chain couples TRBV12-3 or TRBV12-4 to TRBJ2-3, with 10 bases lining up with TRBD2. Trimming removed 3 bases from V and 2 bases from J; junction bases left unmatched: 2. The CDR3 consists of 15 residues. This CDR3 reads CASSFSGGATDTQYF. The CDR3 DNA is TGTGCCAGCAGTTTCAGCGGGGGGGCCACAGATACGCAGTATTTT.

At least ten counts were recorded for this clonotype. V usage is TRBV12-5 and J usage is TRBJ1-1; D might be TRBD1 (5 bases). The V end lost 5 bases, the J end lost 7 bases, and 14 bases lay between the germline ends. The germline V gene has CDR1 LGHNT and CDR2 FRNRAP. The CDR3 contains 13 residues. The CDR3 loop is CASGLGTGDEAFF. DNA for the CDR3: TGTGCTAGTGGTCTTGGGACTGGCGATGAAGCTTTCTTT.

The table lists this clonotype with a few counts. The chain couples TRBV7-2 to TRBJ1-5; 11 bases are shared with TRBD1. The CDR3 spans 18 residues. V was clipped by 5 bases and J by 9 bases; unmatched bases: 18. Germline loops: CDR1 SGHTA, CDR2 FQGNSA. Here the CDR3 DNA reads TGTGCCAGCAGCATTCTACGGGGGACAGGGGGGGAAAGGTCGCCCCAGCATTTT. This gives the protein CASSILRGTGGERSPQHF.

This clonotype was observed a handful of times. This rearrangement joins TRBV29-1 to TRBJ2-6; 9 bases fit TRBD1. Germline V gene lookup returns CDR1 SQVTM and CDR2 ANQGSEA. There are 17 residues in the CDR3. J lost 1 base, V lost 4 bases, and 8 bases had no gene match. CDR3 bases: TGCAGCGTTGTCCCCTTCGGACAGGGGTCTGGGGCCAACGTCCTGACTTTC. It specifies CSVVPFGQGSGANVLTF.

The table lists this clonotype with many counts. This sequence joins TRBV7-2 and TRBJ2-1; TRBD2 agrees at 14 bases. The CDR3 is 13 residues long. CDR1 is SGHTA and CDR2 is FQGNSA in the germline V gene. The junction had 3 bases not matched to a gene; V was cut back by 5 bases and J by 12 bases. The CDR3, as DNA: TGTGCCAGCAGCCCAGGACTAGCGGGAGGGCAGTTCTTC. It specifies CASSPGLAGGQFF.

This clonotype was detected ten times or more. This chain links TRBV29-1 with TRBJ1-2; TRBD1 might be the D (6 bases). The CDR3 has 12 residues. CDR1 SQVTM and CDR2 ANQGSEA come from the germline V gene. Trimming took 6 bases from V and 7 from J, leaving 15 bases between them. The CDR3 bases are TGCAGCGTCTGGGGGGGCGCTTCTGGCTACACCTTC. It specifies CSVWGGASGYTF.

J is TRBJ1-6 and V is TRBV14; D uncertain. Germline CDR1 and CDR2: SGHDN and FVKESK. The CDR3 contains 12 residues. V lost 1 base, J lost 11 bases, and 6 bases lay in between. This CDR3 reads CASSQAVPPLHF. The CDR3 DNA sequence: TGTGCCAGCAGCCAAGCGGTGCCACCCCTCCACTTT.

This chain joins TRBV5-6 and TRBJ2-7; D not certain. Germline lookup yields CDR1 SGHDT and CDR2 YYEEEE. The V and J ends lost 4 bases and 6 bases respectively, with 11 bases between them. This CDR3 has 12 amino acids. This CDR3 reads CASSKRRLEQYF. The CDR3 bases are TGTGCCAGCAGCAAACGACGCCTCGAGCAGTACTTC.

This clonotype has ten or more counts. The CDR3 spells CASSLGATNHPDTQYF. CDR3 nucleotide sequence: TGTGCCAGCAGTTTAGGGGCCACGAATCATCCAGATACGCAGTATTTT. The rearrangement links TRBV28 to TRBJ2-3, with D maybe TRBD1 (5 bases). The length of the CDR3 is 16 residues. The V gene's germline CDR1 is MDHEN and CDR2 SYDVKM. Trimming left V 2 bases short and J 4 bases short, with 16 bases between.

This clonotype was picked up many times. The chain recombines TRBV7-2 with TRBJ1-5; TRBD1 might be the D (5 bases). V was shortened by 4 bases and J by 0 bases, with 13 bases between the two germline ends. The germline CDR1 and CDR2 sequences are SGHTA and FQGNSA. The length of the CDR3 is 16 residues. CDR3 sequence: CASSSGPRGSNQPQHF. The CDR3 DNA reads TGTGCCAGCAGCTCAGGGCCCCGGGGTAGCAATCAGCCCCAGCATTTT.